This TCR beta chain was obtained from a study of cytomegalovirus exposure and HLA in healthy donors. The CDR3 is made up of 14 amino acids. V gave up 0 bases and J gave up 4 bases, with 9 bases separating them. Germline lookup yields CDR1 SGDLS and CDR2 YYNGEE. The primer mix had 60 Vbeta and 13 Jbeta primers. Here immunoSEQ multiplex PCR was the method, and the copy in TCRdb shows in-frame clones only, minus some. The table has 180,000 or so clones, roughly four fifths seen once. The sequence came from a man aged 18 to 30 in good health and CMV-seronegative. The sample taken for sequencing was PBMCs. This chain uses TRBV9 with TRBJ2-3; D is undetermined. The CDR3, as DNA: TGTGCCAGCAGCGTAGTACCCCAGGCAGATACGCAGTATTTT. Translation: CASSVVPQADTQYF.